This entry is about one T cell receptor beta chain. Its antigen is not known. This sample is part of a study of Tregs in tolerant kidney transplant recipients. CDR1 and CDR2 from the germline V gene are SGHVS and FQNEAQ. The CDR3 runs to 15 residues. V was shortened by 1 base and J by 3 bases, with 12 bases between the two germline ends. The table came from immunoSEQ multiplex PCR; TCRdb's copy has only in-frame clones and leaves some out. The sample contains about 110,000 clones, roughly 90% of which appear only once. CD4+CD25+CD127- Tregs, CD4+CD25- non-Tregs, CD4 and CD8 cells were sorted. Broader study findings: The most relevant donor-specific Treg TCRbeta repertoire apparently came from expansion with activated donor B cells.

Sequenced material: CD4+ T cells from blood, taken before the transplant. The clonotype was recovered from a human donor who received a combined kidney and bone marrow transplant. The gene calls are TRBV7-8 and TRBJ1-2, with a tentative D call TRBD1 (6 bases). The DNA for the CDR3 is TGTGCCAGCAGCTTAGTGAGAGGGGGAGACTATGGCTACACCTTC. This sequence encodes CASSLVRGGDYGYTF. The variable domain in full, completed from reference TRBV7-8 and TRBJ1-2, reads GAGVSQSPRYKVAKRGQDVALRCDPISGHVSLFWYQQALGQGPEFLTYFQNEAQLDKSGLPSDRFFAERPEGSVSTLKIQRTQQEDSAVYLCASSLVRGGDYGYTFGSGTRLTVV.